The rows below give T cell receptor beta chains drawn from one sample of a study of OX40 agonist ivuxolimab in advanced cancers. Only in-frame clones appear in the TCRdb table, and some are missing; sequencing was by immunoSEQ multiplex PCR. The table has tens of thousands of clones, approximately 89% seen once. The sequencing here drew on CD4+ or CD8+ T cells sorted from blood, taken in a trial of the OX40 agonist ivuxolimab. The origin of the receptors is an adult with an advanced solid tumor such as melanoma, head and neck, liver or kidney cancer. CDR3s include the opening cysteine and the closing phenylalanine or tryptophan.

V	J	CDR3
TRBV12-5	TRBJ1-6	CASGRNSPLHF
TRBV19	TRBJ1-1	CASSIDKRAGAEAFF
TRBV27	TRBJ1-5	CASSGVGNSNQPQHF
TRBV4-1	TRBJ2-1	CASSLTSRDEQFF
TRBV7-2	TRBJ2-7	CASSPSSYEQYF
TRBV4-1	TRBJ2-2	CASSQEEQGSGELFF
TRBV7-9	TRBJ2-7	CASSPGVKQYF
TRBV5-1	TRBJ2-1	CASGYSTGGSASGPPNEQFF
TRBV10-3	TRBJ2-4	CAISDTLAKNIQYF
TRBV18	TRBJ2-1	CASSLDQSTGPLF
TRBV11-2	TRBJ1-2	CASSLGPGTGGGGYTF
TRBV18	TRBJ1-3	CASSPAKSGNTIYF
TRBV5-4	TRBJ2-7	CASSLGSSGGAYEQYF
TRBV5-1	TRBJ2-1	CASSLNMGQGQSEQFF
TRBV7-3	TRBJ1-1	CASSPGRGNPEAFF
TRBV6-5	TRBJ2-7	CASSAPGQGIYEQYF
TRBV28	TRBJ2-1	CASSLPQGLGYNEQFF
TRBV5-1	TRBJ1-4	CASSLGGAGEKLFF
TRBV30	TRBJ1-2	CAWRGQGINYGYTF
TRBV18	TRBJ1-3	CASSTGPGNTIYF
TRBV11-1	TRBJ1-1	CASSLQGGNTEAFF
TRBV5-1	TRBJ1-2	CASSLGQGASGGYTF
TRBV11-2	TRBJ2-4	CASSPGARDIQYF
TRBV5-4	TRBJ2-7	CASSPDGSYEQYF
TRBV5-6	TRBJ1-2	CASSFLDSKNYGYTF
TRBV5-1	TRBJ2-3	CASSLATPDTQYF
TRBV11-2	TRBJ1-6	CASSPHREAALHF
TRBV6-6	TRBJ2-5	CASSTPDRATQETQYF
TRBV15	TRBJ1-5	CATSPYNLDRANQPQHF
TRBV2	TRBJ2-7	CASSEGGGRSYEQYF
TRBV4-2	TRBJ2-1	CASSPVSGGADEQFF
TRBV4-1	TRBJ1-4	CASSQTGDFKLFF
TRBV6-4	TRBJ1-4	CASSRDLGEKLFF
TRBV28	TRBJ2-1	CASRPFRVNEQFF
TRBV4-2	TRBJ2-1	CASSQDQRGLYNEQFF
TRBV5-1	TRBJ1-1	CASPLRPSDRRDMNTEAFF
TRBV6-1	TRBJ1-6	CASSGPTNLTGGDSPLHF
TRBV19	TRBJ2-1	CASSAGQGLWHEQFF
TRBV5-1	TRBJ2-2	CASSSHYPTLIQGNTGELFF
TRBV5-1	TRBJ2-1	CASSLERVPNNEQFF
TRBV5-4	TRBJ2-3	CASSLTSLDTQYF
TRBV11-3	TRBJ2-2	CASSFMTDTGELFF
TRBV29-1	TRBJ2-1	CSVERLGLGNEQFF
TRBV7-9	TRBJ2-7	CASSAPGLNYEQYF
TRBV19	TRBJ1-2	CASSTSNLPGQGIRTF
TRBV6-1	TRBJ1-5	CASSEYRQGVILSDQPQHF
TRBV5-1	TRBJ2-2	CASSLTAITGELFF
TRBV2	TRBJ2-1	CASSGARQFF
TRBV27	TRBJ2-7	CASSGLAASYEQYF
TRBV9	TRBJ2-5	CASSVEVGTQYF
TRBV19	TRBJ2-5	CASSIARGLGTQYF
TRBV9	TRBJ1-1	CASSVAPGQGTEAFF